This is a list of T cell receptor beta chains from one sample in a study of identical twins. Each CDR3 protein gets one entry after TCRdb re-called the 5' RACE reads with MiXCR. The sample includes 600,000 to 700,000 distinct CDR3 sequences, approximately 22% of them seen just once. The same specimen was also included in a second study, on T cells expressing NK-cell markers.

Sequencing was performed on PBMCs. The receptors shown here come from a woman between 18 and 29 years old in good health. CDR3s include the opening cysteine and the closing phenylalanine or tryptophan. The D gene is left open where the match is weak. The size of a clone is reported for some rows only, either as once, few or many, or as a class for expanded clones.

J | V | D | size | DNA | CDR3
TRBJ2-7 | TRBV6-5 | - | few | TGTGCCAGCAGTTCCGGGACTCCGCCGGACGAGCAGTACTTC | CASSSGTPPDEQYF
TRBJ2-3 | TRBV9 | - | - | TGTGCCAGCAGCGTAGCGGCATCGGGTAGGGGAGATACGCAGTATTTT | CASSVAASGRGDTQYF
TRBJ2-1 | TRBV12-3/TRBV12-4 | TRBD2 | - | TGTGCCAGCAGTTTACCGGGACTAGCGACCCGAGGCAATGAGCAGTTCTTC | CASSLPGLATRGNEQFF
TRBJ2-5 | TRBV11-2 | - | - | TGTGCCAGCAGCTTACTGCCTGAGGGAGGGACCCAGTACTTC | CASSLLPEGGTQYF
TRBJ1-3 | TRBV15 | - | - | TGTGCCGGAAAGGGACGCCCGATCTCTGGAAACACCATATATTTT | CAGKGRPISGNTIYF
TRBJ2-7 | TRBV6-1 | TRBD2 | - | TGTGCCAGCACCTCCACTAGCGGGGTCTACGAGCAGTACTTC | CASTSTSGVYEQYF
TRBJ2-1 | TRBV11-2 | - | - | TGTGCCAGCAGCTTAGAGCGAAGGGCAAATTACAATGAGCAGTTCTTC | CASSLERRANYNEQFF
TRBJ2-1 | TRBV12-3/TRBV12-4 | TRBD2 | - | TGTGCCAGCAGTTTGACTAGCGGGAGGGGCGGTGAGCAGTTCTTC | CASSLTSGRGGEQFF
TRBJ1-5 | TRBV6-1 | - | few | TGTGCCACACAGGTCCCCAATCAGCCCCAGCATTTT | CATQVPNQPQHF
TRBJ1-5 | TRBV12-3/TRBV12-4 | - | few | TGTGCCAGCAGTTTTACGATGGGATCCCGGGGACAGCCCCAGCATTTT | CASSFTMGSRGQPQHF
TRBJ1-1 | TRBV6-1 | - | - | TGTGCCAGCAGTGACGGGTTTATGGACACTGAAGCTTTCTTT | CASSDGFMDTEAFF
TRBJ2-1 | TRBV20-1 | TRBD1 | - | TGCAGTGCTAGTTCCCCCGGGACAGGGGTTGGGAATGAGCAGTTCTTC | CSASSPGTGVGNEQFF
TRBJ2-1 | TRBV9 | - | once | TGTGCCAGCAGCGTAGGGGGGGCCAGTGCCAATGAGCAGTTCTTC | CASSVGGASANEQFF
TRBJ2-1 | TRBV13 | - | - | TGTGCCAGCAGCCCCGCGGGTAGCGCCTCCTACAATGAGCAGTTCTTC | CASSPAGSASYNEQFF
TRBJ1-1 | TRBV20-1 | - | few | TGCAGTGCTAGAGATCCGGGGAGGAACACTGAAGCTTTCTTT | CSARDPGRNTEAFF
TRBJ2-1 | TRBV10-3 | - | few | TGTGCCATCAGTGACCCTGGGCAGTACAATGAGCAGTTCTTC | CAISDPGQYNEQFF
TRBJ2-3 | TRBV20-1 | TRBD2 | few | TGCAGTGCAGGACTAGCGTCGTCGGATACGCAGTATTTT | CSAGLASSDTQYF
TRBJ2-1 | TRBV5-1 | - | many | TGCGCCAGCAGCTTGGTGGAGAGCTCCTACAATGAGCAGTTCTTC | CASSLVESSYNEQFF
TRBJ2-5 | TRBV27 | - | few | TGTGCCAGCAGTTCCCGACTAGGAGGAAGGGAGACCCAGTACTTC | CASSSRLGGRETQYF
TRBJ1-2 | TRBV7-9 | TRBD1 | - | TGTGCCAGCAGCAAAGGGGGGGACAGACTTAACTATGGCTACACCTTC | CASSKGGDRLNYGYTF
TRBJ1-1 | TRBV5-1 | - | many | TGCGCCAGCAGTCGCCAACCACCCCCAGTCGACACTGAAGCTTTCTTT | CASSRQPPPVDTEAFF